The next 22 T cell receptor beta chains were all read from a single sample in a study of cytomegalovirus exposure and HLA in healthy donors. Clones were read by immunoSEQ multiplex PCR, and TCRdb kept only the in-frame ones, dropping some. Of some 170,000 clones listed, approximately 88% are singletons. Sequenced material: PBMCs. The source is a man under 40 in good health and CMV-seropositive.

The rearrangement links TRBV5-4 to TRBJ2-5, with 11 bases identical to TRBD1. J was trimmed by 5 bases and V by 5 bases; bases with no gene match: 11. CDR3 size: 16 residues. Per germline, CDR1 SGHNT and CDR2 YYREEE (reference sequence). The CDR3 region has the DNA TGTGCCAGCAGTTCCGGTCGGGACAGGGGGATGGAGACCCAGTACTTC. Protein: CASSSGRDRGMETQYF.

The chain has TRBV7-9 and TRBJ2-2; 10 bases fit TRBD1. Germline V lookup: CDR1 SEHNR, CDR2 FQNEAQ (reference sequence). Trimming removed 3 bases from V and 6 bases from J; junction bases left unmatched: 4. CDR3 length: 15 residues. CDR3 protein: CASSFGQGVSGELFF. CDR3 sequence (DNA): TGTGCCAGCAGCTTCGGACAGGGGGTTTCCGGGGAGCTGTTTTTT.

The V gene is TRBV9, the J gene TRBJ2-2; TRBD1 agrees at 8 bases. The CDR3 consists of 17 residues. Germline CDR1 reads SGDLS; CDR2 reads YYNGEE. V lost 0 bases, J lost 1 base, and 5 bases stayed unmatched. CDR3 bases: TGTGCCAGCAGCGTAGAACCGGGACAGGTGAACACCGGGGAGCTGTTTTTT. It specifies CASSVEPGQVNTGELFF.

V and J are TRBV25-1 and TRBJ2-3, with D hard to call. Germline-derived CDR1 and CDR2 are MGHDK and SYGVNS. Trimming removed 1 base from V and 1 base from J, with 12 bases in between. This CDR3 comprises 16 residues. Written as DNA, the CDR3 is TGTGCCAGCAGTGAATTAGGCGGTTTATGCACAGATACGCAGTATTTT. The encoded protein is CASSELGGLCTDTQYF.

The chain recombines TRBV29-1 with TRBJ2-3; 13 positions match TRBD2. The CDR3 has 18 residues. V gave up 4 bases and J gave up 2 bases; unmatched junction bases: 12. Germline lookup yields CDR1 SQVTM and CDR2 ANQGSEA. The CDR3 spells CSVGRLAGGNLNTDTQYF. CDR3 in DNA: TGCAGCGTTGGCCGACTAGCGGGGGGCAACTTGAACACAGATACGCAGTATTTT.

The rearrangement uses TRBV27 and TRBJ2-7; 7 nucleotides align to TRBD1. The CDR3 spans 15 residues. Trimming removed 6 bases from V and 2 bases from J; junction bases left unmatched: 10. Germline V gives CDR1 MNHEY, CDR2 SMNVEV (reference sequence). CDR3 nucleotide sequence: TGTGCCAGCAGAATCAATCCGACAGGGACCTACGAGCAGTACTTC. Translation gives CASRINPTGTYEQYF.

The chain combines TRBV7-9 with TRBJ1-6, with 7 bases fitting TRBD1. The CDR3 runs 14 residues. Germline V gives CDR1 SEHNR, CDR2 FQNEAQ (reference sequence). The trim removed 6 bases at V and 7 bases at J, leaving 6 bases unmatched. Here the CDR3 reads CASRPTGENSPLHF. In DNA form, the CDR3 reads TGTGCCAGCAGACCCACAGGGGAGAATTCACCCCTCCACTTT.

This clone was seen a single time. The V call is TRBV5-1, the J call TRBJ1-1; unclear D gene. This CDR3 has 16 residues. Trimming left V 1 base short and J 5 bases short, with 18 bases between. Germline V lookup: CDR1 SGHRS, CDR2 YFSETQ. CDR3 DNA: TGCGCCAGCAGCTTGATCGGAGGCACAAAAGTAACTGAAGCTTTCTTT. Residues: CASSLIGGTKVTEAFF.

This chain uses TRBV18 with TRBJ2-1; unclear D gene. The V gene lost 2 bases and the J gene lost 2 bases, with 10 bases spanning the gap. The CDR3 spans 15 residues. The germline CDR1 and CDR2 sequences are KGHSH and LQKENI. CDR3: CASSPAAEPYNEQFF. Written as DNA, the CDR3 is TGTGCCAGCTCACCAGCGGCAGAGCCCTACAATGAGCAGTTCTTC.

V usage is TRBV5-4 and J usage is TRBJ2-1; 7 nucleotides agree with TRBD2. The CDR3 loop spans 15 amino acids. The germline CDR1 and CDR2 sequences are SGHNT and YYREEE (reference sequence). The V and J ends lost 4 bases and 8 bases, in that order; junction bases with no gene match: 12. CDR3 amino acids: CASSPREGRVYEQFF. The CDR3 coding sequence is TGTGCCAGCAGCCCACGAGAGGGGAGGGTCTATGAGCAGTTCTTC.

This clone was counted a few times. The CDR3 loop is CSALSGQPQHF. The CDR3 DNA sequence: TGCAGTGCTCTCAGCGGTCAGCCCCAGCATTTT. V usage is TRBV20-1 and J usage is TRBJ1-5; D remains ambiguous. Germline CDR1 is DFQATT and CDR2 is SNEGSKA (reference sequence). Trimming removed 5 bases at V and 6 bases at J, with 8 bases between. The CDR3 is made up of 11 amino acids.

This rearrangement joins TRBV7-8 to TRBJ1-1; TRBD1 is a possible D gene (6 bases). The CDR3 runs 16 residues. Trimming took off 3 bases at V and 4 bases at J, with 18 bases between the two ends. Germline CDR1 reads SGHVS; CDR2 reads FQNEAQ. CDR3 loop: CASSFTGRILSTEAFF. The CDR3 nucleotides read TGTGCCAGCAGCTTTACAGGGCGAATCTTGAGCACTGAAGCTTTCTTT.

The chain couples TRBV7-9 to TRBJ2-7; TRBD2 agrees at 8 bases. From germline, CDR1 is SEHNR and CDR2 FQNEAQ (reference sequence). The CDR3 contains 15 residues. With 5 bases clipped from V and 1 base from J, the junction kept 7 bases outside the gene matches. The chain's CDR3 is CASSAGLALSYEQYF. In DNA form, the CDR3 reads TGTGCCAGCAGCGCCGGACTAGCTCTATCCTACGAGCAGTACTTC.

The chain links TRBV15 to TRBJ2-2, with D possibly TRBD1 on 5 matching bases. The V gene lost 0 bases and the J gene lost 9 bases, with 14 bases spanning the gap. The CDR3 is 15 amino acids. Germline CDR1 LNHNV, CDR2 YYDKDF (reference sequence). The CDR3 DNA follows: TGTGCCACCAGCAGAGATAAGGGAAGGGGCAGGGAGCTGTTTTTT. It translates to CATSRDKGRGRELFF.

The chain links TRBV19 to TRBJ1-2, with D unclear. This CDR3 is built from 14 residues. V was shortened by 4 bases and J by 5 bases, with 14 bases between the two germline ends. Germline values: CDR1 LNHDA, CDR2 SQIVND (reference sequence). The CDR3 sequence is CASSNQAEWYGYTF. In nucleotides, the CDR3 is TGTGCCAGTAGTAATCAGGCAGAGTGGTATGGCTACACCTTC. Full variable domain (missing parts from reference TRBV19 and TRBJ1-2): DGGITQSPKYLFRKEGQNVTLSCEQNLNHDAMYWYRQDPGQGLRLIYYSQIVNDFQKGDIAEGYSVSREKKESFPLTVTSAQKNPTAFYLCASSNQAEWYGYTFGSGTRLTVV.

V usage is TRBV19 and J usage is TRBJ2-7; TRBD1 is a possible D gene (6 bases). This CDR3 region has 14 residues. Trimming left V 1 base short and J 5 bases short, with 12 bases between. CDR1 and CDR2 from the germline V gene are LNHDA and SQIVND (reference sequence). CDR3 protein: CASSIGPGDHEQYF. The CDR3 bases are TGTGCCAGTAGTATAGGTCCAGGGGACCACGAGCAGTACTTC.

The chain is built from TRBV9 and TRBJ1-2; TRBD1 agrees at 10 bases. From germline, CDR1 is SGDLS and CDR2 YYNGEE. V dropped 3 bases and J dropped 8; count of bases not matched to a gene: 7. CDR3 size: 14 residues. The CDR3 nucleotides read TGTGCCAGCAGCGAGGGAGACAGGGGGCAAGGCTACACCTTC. Translating it yields CASSEGDRGQGYTF. Variable domain in full (rest from reference TRBV9 and TRBJ1-2): DSGVTQTPKHLITATGQRVTLRCSPRSGDLSVYWYQQSLDQGLQFLIQYYNGEERAKGNILERFSAQQFPDLHSELNLSSLELGDSALYFCASSEGDRGQGYTFGSGTRLTVV.

The chain joins TRBV7-2 to TRBJ2-3, with 11 bases fitting TRBD1. This CDR3 comprises 15 residues. CDR1 is SGHTA and CDR2 is FQGNSA in the germline V gene. The V and J ends lost 5 bases and 6 bases, in that order; junction bases with no gene match: 7. The CDR3 nucleotides read TGTGCCAGCAGCCCCGGACAGGGGGCTTGGGATACGCAGTATTTT. Translating it yields CASSPGQGAWDTQYF.

This clone was counted a single time. The chain has TRBV15 and TRBJ2-1, with TRBD2 identical over 7 bases. The germline gives CDR1 LNHNV, CDR2 YYDKDF (reference sequence). Trimming took 0 bases from V and 4 from J; bases not matched to a gene: 3. This CDR3 region has 15 residues. DNA for the CDR3: TGTGCCACCAGCAGAGAAGCGGGAACATACAATGAGCAGTTCTTC. It encodes CATSREAGTYNEQFF.

This clone has a single count. V gene TRBV30 combines with J gene TRBJ1-1; TRBD1 might be the D (5 bases). Germline loops: CDR1 GTSNPN, CDR2 SVGIG (reference sequence). The CDR3 consists of 14 residues. The CDR3 region has the DNA TGTGCGATAAGCGGGAGGGGCGTGGACACTGAAGCTTTCTTT. It is translated as CAISGRGVDTEAFF.

The rearrangement links TRBV6-5 to TRBJ1-2, with a tentative D call TRBD1 (6 bases). Trimming took off 4 bases at V and 2 bases at J, with 14 bases between the two ends. CDR1 MNHEY and CDR2 SVGAGI come from the germline V gene. The CDR3 length is 15 residues. This CDR3 reads CASSSGQTGNYGYTF. CDR3 bases: TGTGCCAGCAGTTCCGGACAGACGGGGAACTATGGCTACACCTTC.

The genes are TRBV6-4 and TRBJ1-6, with a possible D match to TRBD1 (6 bases). The CDR3 extends over 14 amino acids. Germline V gives CDR1 MRHNA, CDR2 SNTAGT. The V end was cut by 6 bases, the J end by 7 bases, with 13 bases between. The CDR3 reads CASRRTEENSPLHF. CDR3 sequence (DNA): TGTGCCAGCAGGAGGACAGAGGAGAATTCACCCCTCCACTTT.